A single sample is the source of the 9 T cell receptor beta chains below, sequenced in a study of CD4 T cells in relation to SARS-CoV-2 and coronaviruses. The unexposed donors gave CD4+ T cells in about 2011-2018, prior to COVID-19. After about 10 days of culture, CD4+ T cells were isolated. These receptors are not linked to any known antigen. Sequencing used immunoSEQ multiplex PCR; TCRdb keeps in-frame clones, though not all of them. The sample gives around 24,000 clones, roughly 80% of which show up once; about 20% is in the top ten. The sample comprised CD4+ T cells from PBMCs, cultured in vitro. Receptors were obtained from a human donor in good health.

This rearrangement joins TRBV4-2 to TRBJ2-2; 7 bases are shared with TRBD2. Per the germline V gene, CDR1 is LGHNA and CDR2 is YNFKEQ. V lost 5 bases to trimming and J lost 3 bases; unmatched junction nucleotides: 15. CDR3 length: 18 residues. CDR3 in amino acids: CASSASLAAVPYTGELFF. The CDR3 DNA reads as TGTGCCAGCAGCGCCAGCCTAGCGGCAGTTCCTTACACCGGGGAGCTGTTTTTT.

This chain uses TRBV5-4 with TRBJ2-1; 11 bases match TRBD2. Germline CDR1 and CDR2: SGHNT and YYREEE (reference sequence). The CDR3 covers 15 residues. V was clipped by 2 bases and J by 3 bases; unmatched bases: 1. This CDR3 is CASSLGTSGYNEQFF. DNA of the CDR3: TGTGCCAGCAGCTTAGGGACTAGCGGCTACAATGAGCAGTTCTTC.

This sequence joins TRBV18 and TRBJ2-2, with no clear D. CDR3 size: 16 residues. With 1 base removed from V and 0 bases from J, the gap between germline ends came to 9 bases. Germline lookup yields CDR1 KGHSH and CDR2 LQKENI. CDR3 in amino acids: CASSPLAVTNTGELFF. The CDR3 DNA reads as TGTGCCAGCTCACCACTGGCGGTCACGAACACCGGGGAGCTGTTTTTT.

On this clone itself: One junction end does not reproduce the germline sequence, and a read error may be involved. The V call is TRBV6-5, the J call TRBJ2-7; 8 nucleotides agree with TRBD1. The V gene's germline CDR1 is MNHEY and CDR2 SVGAGI. The CDR3 covers 12 residues. The DNA for the CDR3 is TGTGCCAGCAGTTACGCGACAGGGGATGAACACTTC. Residues: CASSYATGDEHF.

V usage is TRBV18 and J usage is TRBJ2-7; 7 bases align to TRBD1. CDR1 is KGHSH, CDR2 LQKENI, per germline. V lost 3 bases and J lost 0; bases outside the gene matches: 2. This CDR3 contains 14 residues. The CDR3 is CASSPRDSSYEQYF. CDR3 in DNA: TGTGCCAGCTCACCGAGGGACAGCTCCTACGAGCAGTACTTC.

The chain links TRBV29-1 to TRBJ2-7, with TRBD2 as a possible D gene (6 bases). Per germline, CDR1 SQVTM and CDR2 ANQGSEA. The V gene lost 0 bases and the J gene lost 3 bases, with 9 bases spanning the gap. The CDR3 has 13 residues. CDR3 residues: CSVEDVRGYEQYF. The CDR3 nucleotides read TGCAGCGTTGAAGATGTGCGGGGCTACGAGCAGTACTTC.

This clone came up once. This chain joins TRBV6-2 or TRBV6-3 and TRBJ2-5; D not certain. The CDR3 runs to 16 residues. V shed 2 bases and J shed 1 base, with 14 bases lying between them. The germline V gene has CDR1 MNHEY and CDR2 SVGEGT. The CDR3 reads CASSYRQSGIQETQYF. The CDR3, as DNA: TGTGCCAGCAGTTACCGGCAGTCTGGGATCCAAGAGACCCAGTACTTC.

The chain joins TRBV19 to TRBJ2-3; 9 bases are shared with TRBD1. V gave up 6 bases and J gave up 4 bases; unmatched junction bases: 2. Germline CDR1 and CDR2: LNHDA and SQIVND (reference sequence). The CDR3 loop spans 13 amino acids. The CDR3 DNA is TGTGCCAGTAGCGGACAGGGGCCAGATACGCAGTATTTT. This codes for CASSGQGPDTQYF.

This clone was seen once. The V call is TRBV2, the J call TRBJ2-1; 11 nucleotides align to TRBD2. The CDR3 has 15 residues. J gave up 9 bases and V 3 bases, and 7 bases lay outside the gene matches. CDR1 and CDR2 from the germline V gene are SNHLY and FYNNEI. In nucleotides, the CDR3 is TGTGCCAGCAGTGAGAGTAGCGGGAGGGGTCGTGAGCAGTTCTTC. Its translation is CASSESSGRGREQFF.